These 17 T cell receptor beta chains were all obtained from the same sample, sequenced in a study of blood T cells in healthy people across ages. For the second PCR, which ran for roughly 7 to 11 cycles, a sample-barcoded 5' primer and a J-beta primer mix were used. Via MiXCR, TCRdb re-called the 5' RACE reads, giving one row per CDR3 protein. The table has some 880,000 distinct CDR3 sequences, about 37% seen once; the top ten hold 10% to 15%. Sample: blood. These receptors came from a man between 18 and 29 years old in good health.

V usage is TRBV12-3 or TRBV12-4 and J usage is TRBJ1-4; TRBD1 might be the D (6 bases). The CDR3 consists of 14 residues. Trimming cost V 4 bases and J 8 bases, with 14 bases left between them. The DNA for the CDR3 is TGTGCCAGCAGTTCCCAGGGGAGTTGGGAAAAACTGTTTTTT. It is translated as CASSSQGSWEKLFF.

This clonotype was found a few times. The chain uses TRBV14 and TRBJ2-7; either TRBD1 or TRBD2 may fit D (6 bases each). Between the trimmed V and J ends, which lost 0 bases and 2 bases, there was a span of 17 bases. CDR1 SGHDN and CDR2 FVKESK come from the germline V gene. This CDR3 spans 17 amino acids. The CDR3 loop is CASSQETRGPLTYEQYF. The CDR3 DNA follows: TGTGCCAGCAGCCAAGAAACTCGGGGGCCCCTGACCTACGAGCAGTACTTC.

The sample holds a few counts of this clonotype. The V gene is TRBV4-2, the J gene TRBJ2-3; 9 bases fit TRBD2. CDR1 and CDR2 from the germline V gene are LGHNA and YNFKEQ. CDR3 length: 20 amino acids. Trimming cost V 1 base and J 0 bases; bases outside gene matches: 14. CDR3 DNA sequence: TGTGCCAGCAGCCAAGGAGAAGGCGGGGGGGGCTATGGGAGCACAGATACGCAGTATTTT. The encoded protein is CASSQGEGGGGYGSTDTQYF.

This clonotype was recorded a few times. CDR3 sequence reads: CASSTTSNPNSPLHF. For the CDR3, the DNA is TGCGCCAGCAGCACTACAAGCAACCCAAATTCACCCCTCCACTTT. The V call is TRBV5-1, the J call TRBJ1-6; D gene ambiguous. The CDR3 extends over 15 amino acids. The V and J ends lost 4 bases and 7 bases respectively, with 15 bases between them. Germline CDR1 is SGHRS and CDR2 is YFSETQ.

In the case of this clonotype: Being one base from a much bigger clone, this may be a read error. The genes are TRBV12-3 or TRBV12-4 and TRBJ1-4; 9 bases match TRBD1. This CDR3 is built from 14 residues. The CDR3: CVSNRGLRDEKLFF. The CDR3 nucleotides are TGTGTCAGCAACAGGGGGCTAAGGGATGAAAAACTGTTTTTT.

CDR3 nucleotide sequence: TGTGCCAGCAGCTCCCAGGGGGGAGTTGGCTACACCTTC. Its translation: CASSSQGGVGYTF. V gene TRBV7-3 combines with J gene TRBJ1-2, with TRBD1 matching over 7 bases. V lost 4 bases and J lost 7; bases outside the gene matches: 6. The CDR3 runs 13 residues. The germline gives CDR1 SGHTA, CDR2 FQGTGA. Using reference TRBV7-3 and TRBJ1-2 for the parts outside the CDR3, the full variable domain is GAGVSQTPSNKVTEKGKYVELRCDPISGHTALYWYRQSLGQGPEFLIYFQGTGAADDSGLPNDRFFAVRPEGSVSTLKIQRTERGDSAVYLCASSSQGGVGYTFGSGTRLTVV.

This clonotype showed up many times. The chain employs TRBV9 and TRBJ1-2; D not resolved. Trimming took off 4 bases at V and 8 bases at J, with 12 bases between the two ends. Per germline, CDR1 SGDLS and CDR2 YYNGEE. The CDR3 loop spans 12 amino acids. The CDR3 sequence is CASSPTETGYTF. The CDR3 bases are TGTGCCAGCAGCCCTACTGAGACGGGCTACACCTTC. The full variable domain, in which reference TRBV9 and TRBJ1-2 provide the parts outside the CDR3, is DSGVTQTPKHLITATGQRVTLRCSPRSGDLSVYWYQQSLDQGLQFLIQYYNGEERAKGNILERFSAQQFPDLHSELNLSSLELGDSALYFCASSPTETGYTFGSGTRLTVV.

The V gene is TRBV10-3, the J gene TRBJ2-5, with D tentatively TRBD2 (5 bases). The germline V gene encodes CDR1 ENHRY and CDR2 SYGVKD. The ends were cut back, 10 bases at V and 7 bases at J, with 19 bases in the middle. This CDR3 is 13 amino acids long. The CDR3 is CASSGRAGGTQYF. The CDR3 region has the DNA TGTGCCAGCAGCGGCCGTGCGGGTGGGACCCAGTACTTC.

In DNA, the CDR3 is TGTGCCGGGGACGGGTCGCCTTATGGCTACACCTTC. As protein: CAGDGSPYGYTF. V is TRBV30 and J is TRBJ1-2; TRBD1 is a possible D gene (5 bases). The germline gives CDR1 GTSNPN, CDR2 SVGIG (reference sequence). V was clipped by 8 bases and J by 5 bases, with 15 bases between them. This CDR3 comprises 12 residues.

CDR3 region: CASSPDTRDSGELFF. The CDR3 bases are TGTGCCAGCAGCCCCGACACGCGGGATTCCGGGGAGCTGTTTTTT. This chain uses TRBV9 with TRBJ2-2; tentatively, D is TRBD2 (6 bases). V lost 4 bases and J lost 6, with 16 bases in between. This CDR3 contains 15 residues. Germline V lookup: CDR1 SGDLS, CDR2 YYNGEE. Full variable domain (rest looked up from reference TRBV9 and TRBJ2-2): DSGVTQTPKHLITATGQRVTLRCSPRSGDLSVYWYQQSLDQGLQFLIQYYNGEERAKGNILERFSAQQFPDLHSELNLSSLELGDSALYFCASSPDTRDSGELFFGEGSRLTVL.

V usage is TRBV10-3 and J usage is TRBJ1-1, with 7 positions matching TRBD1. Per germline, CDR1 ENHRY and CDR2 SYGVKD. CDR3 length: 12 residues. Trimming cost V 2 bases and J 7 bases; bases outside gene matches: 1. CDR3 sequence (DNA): TGTGCCATCAGTGAGGGGGACAGTGAAGCTTTCTTT. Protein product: CAISEGDSEAFF.

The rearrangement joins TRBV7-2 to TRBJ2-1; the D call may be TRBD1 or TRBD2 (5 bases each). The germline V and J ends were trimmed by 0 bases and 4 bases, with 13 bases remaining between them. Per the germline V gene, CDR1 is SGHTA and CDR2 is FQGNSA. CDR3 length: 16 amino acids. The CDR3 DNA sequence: TGTGCCAGCAGCTTAGCGGCCAGGTGGGGGTACAATGAGCAGTTCTTC. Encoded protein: CASSLAARWGYNEQFF.

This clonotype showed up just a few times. Here the CDR3 reads CASSALGGEADTQYF. The CDR3 DNA is TGTGCCAGCAGCGCTTTGGGTGGCGAAGCAGATACGCAGTATTTT. This chain uses TRBV9 with TRBJ2-3; D unclear. CDR1 is SGDLS and CDR2 is YYNGEE in the germline V gene. This CDR3 contains 15 residues. V lost 3 bases and J 4 bases, leaving 15 bases between the germline ends.

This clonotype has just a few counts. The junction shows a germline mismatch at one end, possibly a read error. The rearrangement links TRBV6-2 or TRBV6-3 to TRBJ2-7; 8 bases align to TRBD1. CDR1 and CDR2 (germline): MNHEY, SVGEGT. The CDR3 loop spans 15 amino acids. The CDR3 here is CASRDRVLPSDEQYF. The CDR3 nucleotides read TGTGCCAGCAGGGACAGGGTTTTACCCTCCGACGAGCAGTACTTC.

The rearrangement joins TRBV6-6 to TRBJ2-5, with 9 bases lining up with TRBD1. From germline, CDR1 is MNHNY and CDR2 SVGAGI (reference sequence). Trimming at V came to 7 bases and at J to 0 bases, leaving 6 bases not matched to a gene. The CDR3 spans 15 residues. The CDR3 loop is CASIADRGNQETQYF. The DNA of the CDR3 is TGTGCCAGCATCGCGGACAGGGGAAACCAAGAGACCCAGTACTTC.

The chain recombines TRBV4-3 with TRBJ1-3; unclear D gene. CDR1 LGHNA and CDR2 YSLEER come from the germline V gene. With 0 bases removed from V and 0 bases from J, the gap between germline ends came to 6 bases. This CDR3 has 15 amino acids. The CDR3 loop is CASSQEGLSGNTIYF. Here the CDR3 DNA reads TGCGCCAGCAGCCAAGAAGGCCTCTCTGGAAACACCATATATTTT.

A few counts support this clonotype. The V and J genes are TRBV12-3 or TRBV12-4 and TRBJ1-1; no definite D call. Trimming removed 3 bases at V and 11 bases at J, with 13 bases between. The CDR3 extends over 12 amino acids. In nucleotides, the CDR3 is TGTGCCAGCAGTTTTGGCCTCCGTGATGCTTTCTTT. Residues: CASSFGLRDAFF.